These 19 T cell receptor beta chains originate from one sample sequenced in a study of stem cell transplantation in POMP-related autoinflammatory disease. The table came from immunoSEQ multiplex PCR; TCRdb's copy has only in-frame clones and leaves some out. This table holds tens of thousands of clones, approximately 91% found once. The input for sequencing was CD4+ T cells from PBMCs, taken after stem cell transplantation. These receptors were collected from a human patient with POMP-related autoinflammation and immune dysregulation (PRAID). The graft donor may have given rise to some T cells.

The chain joins TRBV7-9 to TRBJ2-7; weak D call: TRBD2 (6 bases). Trimming removed 5 bases from V and 0 bases from J, with 20 bases in between. The CDR3 is 17 residues long. The V gene's germline CDR1 is SEHNR and CDR2 FQNEAQ (reference sequence). CDR3 residues: CASSEPSLAYSSYEQYF. The CDR3 bases are TGTGCCAGCAGCGAACCATCTCTAGCGTATAGCTCCTACGAGCAGTACTTC.

V and J are TRBV3-1 (or the pseudogene TRBV3-2) and TRBJ2-3, with D hard to call. The V gene's germline CDR1 is LGHDT and CDR2 YNNKEL (reference sequence). This CDR3 has 12 residues. V gave up 3 bases and J gave up 3 bases, with 4 bases separating them. This chain's CDR3 is CASSHHTDTQYF. The DNA for the CDR3 is TGTGCCAGCAGCCACCATACAGATACGCAGTATTTT.

The chain combines TRBV19 with TRBJ2-1, with 7 bases aligning to TRBD1. Germline trimming cut 10 bases from V and 0 bases from J; bases unmatched to any gene: 6. The CDR3 has 14 residues. Germline assignment: CDR1 LNHDA and CDR2 SQIVND (reference sequence). The CDR3 here is CATARQGSYNEQFF. Written as DNA, the CDR3 is TGTGCCACCGCCCGACAGGGCTCCTACAATGAGCAGTTCTTC.

DNA of the CDR3: TGTGCCAGAAGCTTTCCGGGACTTCGCTACACAGATACGCAGTATTTT. This encodes CARSFPGLRYTDTQYF. The chain carries TRBV5-3 and TRBJ2-3, with D possibly being TRBD2 (6 bases). TRBV5-3 is marked as an open reading frame, function uncertain. V lost 2 bases and J lost 2, with 15 bases in between. The CDR3 is made up of 16 amino acids.

The J gene is TRBJ2-5, the V gene TRBV28, with D unclear. CDR1 is MDHEN, CDR2 SYDVKM, per germline. There are 12 residues in the CDR3. V dropped 2 bases and J dropped 4 bases, with 5 bases sitting between them. CDR3 bases: TGTGCCAGCAGTTTACTTAGAGAGACCCAGTACTTC. Its protein product is CASSLLRETQYF. The whole variable domain, remainder taken from reference TRBV28 and TRBJ2-5, is DVKVTQSSRYLVKRTGEKVFLECVQDMDHENMFWYRQDPGLGLRLIYFSYDVKMKEKGDIPEGYSVSREKKERFSLILESASTNQTSMYLCASSLLRETQYFGPGTRLLVL.

This chain links TRBV5-1 with TRBJ2-1; D possibly corresponds to TRBD2 (5 bases). CDR1 and CDR2 (germline): SGHRS, YFSETQ. The V end lost 4 bases, the J end lost 0 bases, and 11 bases lay between the germline ends. The length of the CDR3 is 15 residues. The CDR3 DNA sequence: TGCGCCAGCAGCCCGACTGGGAGCTCCTACAATGAGCAGTTCTTC. Protein: CASSPTGSSYNEQFF.

The chain couples TRBV19 to TRBJ1-1; no firm D call. The CDR3 has 14 amino acids. With 2 bases removed from V and 2 bases from J, the gap between germline ends came to 9 bases. CDR1 and CDR2 (germline): LNHDA, SQIVND (reference sequence). CDR3 residues: CASSITVRNTEAFF. CDR3 nucleotides: TGTGCCAGTAGTATAACAGTAAGAAACACTGAAGCTTTCTTT.

The CDR3 DNA is TGCAGCGCTAGACTAGCGGGGGGCCAGTACTTC. This sequence encodes CSARLAGGQYF. V usage is TRBV29-1 and J usage is TRBJ2-5; 13 bases are a match to TRBD2. Per the germline V gene, CDR1 is SQVTM and CDR2 is ANQGSEA. With 7 bases clipped from V and 10 bases from J, the junction kept 3 bases outside the gene matches. CDR3 size: 11 residues.

The CDR3 DNA reads TGTGCCAGCAGCTTAGCGGAGAACAGGGGAGATGGCTACACCTTC. Translating gives CASSLAENRGDGYTF. The chain combines TRBV7-9 with TRBJ1-2; TRBD1 matches 7 bases. CDR3 length: 15 amino acids. V shed 0 bases, J shed 6 bases, and the junction held 7 bases outside the gene matches. Germline loops: CDR1 SEHNR, CDR2 FQNEAQ (reference sequence).

The rearrangement links TRBV7-2 to TRBJ2-3, with 12 bases lining up with TRBD2. Trimming took 5 bases from V and 4 from J; bases not matched to a gene: 7. This CDR3 spans 16 amino acids. The germline CDR1 and CDR2 sequences are SGHTA and FQGNSA. This CDR3 reads CASSHRTSGVSDTQYF. The DNA of the CDR3 is TGTGCCAGCAGCCACAGGACTAGCGGGGTCTCAGATACGCAGTATTTT.

V usage is TRBV15 and J usage is TRBJ2-7; D is possibly TRBD1 or TRBD2 (5 bases each). Germline V gene data show CDR1 as LNHNV and CDR2 as YYDKDF (reference sequence). Trimming removed 4 bases from V and 0 bases from J, with 7 bases in between. This CDR3 spans 13 amino acids. In DNA form, the CDR3 reads TGTGCCACCAGCAAGGGGAGCTCCTACGAGCAGTACTTC. Amino acids: CATSKGSSYEQYF.

The rearrangement uses TRBV6-4 and TRBJ2-5; no firm D call. Germline-derived CDR1 and CDR2 are MRHNA and SNTAGT. CDR3 length: 14 amino acids. Trimming took off 4 bases at V and 1 base at J, with 10 bases between the two ends. CDR3 loop: CASSVRTGQETQYF. The CDR3 DNA reads as TGTGCCAGCAGTGTAAGGACGGGCCAAGAGACCCAGTACTTC.

The CDR3 reads CASSSRATTSGSSYNEQFF. CDR3 bases: TGCGCCAGCAGCTCCAGGGCGACGACTAGCGGGAGCTCCTACAATGAGCAGTTCTTC. This chain connects TRBV5-1 to TRBJ2-1, with 12 bases lining up with TRBD2. Germline CDR1 is SGHRS and CDR2 is YFSETQ. Losses at the gene ends were 3 bases for V and 0 bases for J; bases not matched to a gene: 10. This CDR3 has 19 amino acids.

In nucleotides, the CDR3 is TGTGCCAGCAGTGAAGTGAATAATTCACCCCTCCACTTT. Protein sequence: CASSEVNNSPLHF. This chain connects TRBV6-1 to TRBJ1-6, with D uncertain. Germline V gives CDR1 MNHNS, CDR2 SASEGT. The CDR3 contains 13 residues. V dropped 1 base and J dropped 5 bases, with 3 bases sitting between them.

The chain couples TRBV5-4 to TRBJ1-1; TRBD1 matches 10 bases. Losses at the gene ends were 0 bases for V and 1 base for J; bases not matched to a gene: 6. Germline CDR1 SGHNT, CDR2 YYREEE (reference sequence). This CDR3 contains 17 residues. The CDR3 here is CASSLVWTGGTNTEAFF. CDR3 sequence (DNA): TGTGCCAGCAGCTTGGTGTGGACAGGGGGAACGAACACTGAAGCTTTCTTT.

The chain links TRBV7-8 to TRBJ1-4; TRBD1 matches at 7 bases. CDR1 and CDR2 from the germline V gene are SGHVS and FQNEAQ. The CDR3 is made up of 14 amino acids. V was clipped by 5 bases and J by 7 bases; unmatched bases: 7. The CDR3: CASSTQGTPEKLFF. The CDR3 DNA follows: TGTGCCAGCAGCACACAGGGGACCCCTGAAAAACTGTTTTTT.

The CDR3 is CASSERTGESEAFF. CDR3 DNA: TGTGCCAGCAGTGAACGGACCGGAGAGTCTGAAGCTTTCTTT. This chain joins TRBV6-1 and TRBJ1-1; no clear D. This CDR3 spans 14 amino acids. Germline V CDR1 and CDR2: MNHNS, SASEGT. The V end lost 2 bases, the J end lost 6 bases, and 13 bases lay between the germline ends.

The CDR3: CASSAHSLELFF. Here the CDR3 DNA reads TGTGCCAGTAGTGCACACAGTTTGGAGCTGTTTTTT. V and J are TRBV19 and TRBJ2-2; no definite D call. Trimming removed 5 bases from V and 10 bases from J, with 11 bases in between. This CDR3 is built from 12 residues. Germline CDR1 is LNHDA and CDR2 is SQIVND (reference sequence). The full variable domain, with the rest looked up from reference TRBV19 and TRBJ2-2, is DGGITQSPKYLFRKEGQNVTLSCEQNLNHDAMYWYRQDPGQGLRLIYYSQIVNDFQKGDIAEGYSVSREKKESFPLTVTSAQKNPTAFYLCASSAHSLELFFGEGSRLTVL.

V usage is TRBV21-1 and J usage is TRBJ1-1. TRBV21-1 is given as a pseudogene. The CDR3 runs 10 residues. CDR3 sequence reads: CASSKTEAFF. DNA for the CDR3: TGTGCCAGCAGCAAAACTGAAGCTTTCTTT.